This T cell receptor beta chain emerged from a study of cytomegalovirus exposure and HLA in healthy donors (TCRdb year 2017). Study-level background: In an earlier analysis of about 560 of the donors, about 270 Gb of sequence data and just under 120 million unique TCR beta sequences from 150 million to 200 million T cells were reported. High-throughput TCR immunosequencing, statistical association of individual TCRs with disease status, and machine learning were combined to predict cytomegalovirus infection status. In a later genetic analysis, genome-wide SNP genotypes for about 55% of the 666 donors were used, and that subset was treated as a discovery cohort. Roughly 5 DR-DQ haplotypes were handled as single units for association and clustering because linkage in the cohort was strong. A separate validation cohort of about 110 different subjects was used in addition to the roughly 670-subject first cohort. To decide whether each TCR beta V gene segment behaved as functional or pseudogenic, an earlier analysis of approximately 590 of the donors relied on high-throughput TCR beta sequencing. Every discovery cohort repertoire had been produced on one sequencing platform. Typing coverage differed by locus: A, B, C, DRB1 and DQB1 were typed in roughly 620-630 donors, DQA1 in about 500, DPA1 in some 610, and DPB1 in 400 to 490. The study aimed to test whether signatures of past pathogen exposure could be identified by cataloging public T cell receptors. To study patterns of TCR occurrence, a later analysis re-analyzed previously published TCR beta repertoires from 666 donors and added high-resolution HLA genotyping. Of the 398 genotyped donors, approximately 83% fell in the genetic ancestry cluster associated with self-reported Caucasian donors. Donor age, sex, ethnicity and CMV serostatus were compiled together with the repertoire data. The later analysis used no new phenotypic data to find candidate immune exposures, relying instead on TCR beta sequences and their occurrence across donors. An early release covering about 600 HLA-typed donors comprised about 300 gigabases of sequencing data and tens of millions of unique TCR sequences. Among about 410 genotyped donors of the cohort, an average of roughly 230,000 unique TCR beta nucleotide sequences was sequenced per donor, of which 15% to 20% were non-productive. Using immunosequencing, the study profiled T cell repertoires from some 670 subjects and related those repertoires to cytomegalovirus serostatus. HLA typing covered class I and class II loci at four-digit resolution. The research as a whole found: Presence/absence analyses assumed roughly uniform sequencing depth across donors, an assumption that may not hold. The sequencing pipeline was judged likely to have produced a cluster of highly shared sequence variants as a technical artifact. In the study, approximately 160 TCR beta chains were listed as associated with cytomegalovirus. In both the original and validation cohorts, the classifier was reported to diagnose cytomegalovirus status with high specificity and sensitivity. A later analysis found that TCR association rates varied across HLA loci, with DRB1 alleles showing the most associated TCRs and HLA-C alleles the fewest. Only TCR beta chains were sequenced in this cohort, and the absence of alpha or paired-chain data limited detectable features. In vitro tests confirmed that a few of the cytomegalovirus-associated TCR beta chains recognize cytomegalovirus antigens. Most TCR sequences were seen in very few donors, while some public TCRs were found in many individuals. At a false discovery rate of 0.05, a later analysis linked some 18,000 TCR beta sequences to specific HLA alleles. Correlated functional status among segregating V segments might be attributable to linkage disequilibrium, but an unknown experimental factor could not be ruled out. A further reported finding was that TCR beta sequences accurately predicted the HLA-A and HLA-B alleles for most subjects in the first cohort. The 87-base-pair reads could not distinguish some IMGT-functional V segments, including TRBV6-2 and TRBV6-3, so those segments were excluded. According to a later analysis, parvovirus B19, influenza, CMV and Epstein-Barr virus appeared linked to several top co-occurrence clusters. Assigning TCR associations to individual alleles was difficult when HLA alleles, especially DR and DQ, strongly co-occurred. In a later genetic analysis, a missense DCLRE1C variant was associated with V-gene and J-gene trimming of TCR beta chains, and the association was replicated in an independent cohort. Immune exposure information for the cohort was limited to CMV serostatus. The authors suggested that the approach could potentially be extended to other disease states and immunological phenotypes. A later analysis found that most CMV-associated TCR beta chains appeared HLA-restricted, with HLA associations seemingly driven largely by CMV exposure. HLA typing was unavailable for some donors at each locus, so association tests used only the typed subset. In a later analysis, HLA-associated TCR beta chains were found to be more clonally expanded and to have lower generation probabilities than equally common non-associated chains. Because counts were too low, approximately 15 rarely observed V segments, including chromosome 9 orphons, were excluded from the earlier analysis of 500 to 700 of the donors. According to a later genetic analysis, donors in an Asian-associated ancestry cluster had fewer N-insertions in productive TCRs than the roughly 700-donor mean. In an earlier analysis of 587 of the donors, most TCR beta V segments appeared in productive rearrangements about 87% or about 30% of the time, broadly matching IMGT annotations.

The cohort consisted of approximately 670 healthy bone marrow donors. At the time of sampling, every cohort member was nominally healthy, though immune exposures that went unrecorded were likely present. The donor tested CMV seropositive and was one of the 289 seropositive cohort members. A peripheral blood sample was provided by each donor, and peripheral blood mononuclear cells were used for TCR beta sequencing. Genomic DNA was extracted from the blood cell samples with the Qiagen DNeasy Blood Extraction Kit. As concerns this clone: The specificity of this receptor is unknown. One base away there is no much larger clone; base qualities are not given.

There are 14 amino acids in the CDR3, from cysteine to phenylalanine inclusive. Only CDR3 DNA is held: 42 bases, read in frame from base 1. V loses 3 bases at its end and J loses 11 bases; junction bases beyond the gene matches: 10. The germline V gene provides CDR1 MGHRA and CDR2 YSYEKL. The library was produced with the immunoSEQ multiplex PCR assay. For the multiplex PCR, a mixture combining 60 forward primers for TCR Vbeta segments and 13 reverse primers for TCR Jbeta segments was used. The CDR3 region of rearranged TCR beta genes was amplified from genomic DNA with a multiplex PCR assay. Amplified TCR beta libraries were sequenced as 87-base-pair reads on the Illumina HiSeq System. For the original study's pipeline: A later analysis counted about 82 million unique TCR beta chains across the 690 or so repertoires, and roughly 11 million of these chains were shared by at least two donors. Raw reads were error-corrected and collapsed into unique sequences with a nearest-neighbor algorithm that merged closely related sequences to remove PCR and sequencing errors. Alignment of CDR3 sequences to IMGT reference sequences was used to assign V, D and J gene segments. Each retained sequence needed at least a six-nucleotide match to both a V gene segment and a J gene segment. A rearrangement counted as productive if the CDR3 had no stop codons and remained in frame with V and J, and every other rearrangement counted as non-productive. Following IMGT convention, CDR3 was defined as the stretch from the second conserved V-encoded cysteine up to the conserved J-encoded phenylalanine. The earlier analysis of 500 to 600 of the donors excluded sequences that lacked an unambiguous match to a single V gene segment. In an earlier analysis of 587 of the donors, a V segment was called functional when productive rearrangements were above 56.7%, and segregating when the standard deviation between donors exceeded 5%. A statistical classification framework was developed to diagnose cytomegalovirus status using the catalog of TCR beta chain sequences. In a later analysis, V and J genes were assigned by comparing TCR nucleotide sequences against IMGT/GENE-DB human TR gene sequences. In a later analysis, CDR3 sequences and most-parsimonious VDJ recombination scenarios were assigned using the TCRdist pipeline. In a later analysis, each TCR beta chain was defined by its CDR3 amino acid sequence together with its V-gene family, and reads lacking a unique V-gene family were excluded. To address suspected cross-contamination and a sequencing artifact, a later analysis removed under 600 highly shared, low-generation-probability nucleotide sequences. For each public chain, a later analysis derived a clonal expansion index from normalized ranks of inferred template counts within each repertoire. A later analysis computed generation probabilities with a VDJ recombination model fitted to out-of-frame rearrangements, and checked the results against IGoR. In a later analysis, hypergeometric tests were used to score TCR-TCR, TCR-HLA and TCR-CMV co-occurrence, with a repertoire-size bias correction applied to TCR pairs. To estimate false discovery rates, a later analysis permuted the HLA or CMV assignments 20 times. In a later analysis, co-occurring TCRs were grouped using DBSCAN, with TCRdist sequence similarity added in when clustering inside HLA-allele-positive subsets. Repertoires with fewer than 30,000 or more than 120,000 public chains, plus five repertoires with anomalous nucleotide sharing, were excluded from co-occurrence clustering. As stored in TCRdb, this immuneACCESS dataset retains in-frame rearrangements with V and J assigned. A fraction of the clones does not appear; measured against another copy, unresolved V genes explain less than half of the discrepancy, and the remainder lacks a known reason. V, J and clone size derive from that table, while D and trimming were established from the DNA sequence. The sample profile shows roughly 160,000 clones; approximately 75% of them were found once. The ten largest make up 2% to 2.5% of the sample.

The TCR originated in a man between 45 and 60 years old in good health and CMV-seropositive. Sequences were obtained from PBMCs. Recombination linked TRBV4-1 to TRBJ2-5, with TRBD2 matching 9 junction bases. The CDR3 corresponds to CASSQGLAGSEQYF. The nucleotide sequence reads as follows: TGCGCCAGCAGCCAGGGCCTAGCGGGGAGTGAGCAGTACTTC.